This entry lists 27 T cell receptor beta chains sequenced from one sample in a study of OX40 agonist ivuxolimab in advanced cancers. The protocol was immunoSEQ multiplex PCR, while the TCRdb copy is restricted to in-frame clones and leaves out a portion. In the table there are roughly 63,000 clones, about 89% of which are singletons. The sequences come from CD4+ or CD8+ T cells sorted from blood, collected in a trial of the OX40 agonist ivuxolimab. The receptors derive from an adult with an advanced solid tumor such as melanoma, head and neck, liver or kidney cancer.

J is TRBJ2-7 and V is TRBV19; 8 bases map to TRBD2. CDR3 size: 15 residues. V was pared by 6 bases and J by 2 bases, with 9 bases of the junction left unmatched. Germline lookup yields CDR1 LNHDA and CDR2 SQIVND (reference sequence). Here the CDR3 DNA reads TGTGCCAGTAGCGACCTAGCGGGCCCCGCCTACGAGCAGTACTTC. Amino acid sequence: CASSDLAGPAYEQYF.

The chain joins TRBV5-1 to TRBJ1-4, with D unresolved. V shed 3 bases and J shed 0 bases, with 12 bases lying between them. Germline CDR1 is SGHRS and CDR2 is YFSETQ. The CDR3 length is 16 residues. The CDR3 reads CASSSGRTATNEKLFF. CDR3 DNA sequence: TGCGCCAGCAGCTCTGGACGGACTGCAACTAATGAAAAACTGTTTTTT.

This clone was counted many times. The chain is built from TRBV6-6 and TRBJ2-7; 8 nucleotides align to TRBD2. The CDR3 spans 14 residues. Germline V gene data show CDR1 as MNHNY and CDR2 as SVGAGI (reference sequence). V lost 8 bases and J lost 1; bases outside the gene matches: 7. CDR3 protein: CASGGLVGSYEQYF. Written as DNA, the CDR3 is TGTGCCAGCGGGGGACTAGTCGGATCCTACGAGCAGTACTTC.

This sequence joins TRBV10-3 and TRBJ2-1; D unresolved. Germline CDR1 reads ENHRY; CDR2 reads SYGVKD. The CDR3 sequence is 13 residues long. V gave up 9 bases and J gave up 9 bases, with 18 bases separating them. CDR3 in amino acids: CAITGRVGGEQFF. The CDR3 DNA follows: TGTGCCATAACTGGAAGGGTGGGTGGTGAGCAGTTCTTC.

This clone was seen only once. CDR3 loop: CASSLGQGAEKLFF. The CDR3, as DNA: TGTGCCAGCAGCTTGGGTCAGGGCGCAGAAAAACTGTTTTTT. The chain is built from TRBV5-6 and TRBJ1-4, with D possibly TRBD1 on 5 matching bases. The V and J ends lost 0 bases and 8 bases respectively, with 11 bases between them. The CDR3 covers 14 residues. The germline V gene encodes CDR1 SGHDT and CDR2 YYEEEE.

The rearrangement links TRBV5-1 to TRBJ2-1; no reliable D call. Germline CDR1 and CDR2: SGHRS and YFSETQ. The CDR3 is 14 residues long. The V and J ends lost 4 bases and 0 bases respectively, with 8 bases between them. CDR3 protein: CASSHESSYNEQFF. CDR3 DNA sequence: TGCGCCAGCAGCCACGAGAGCTCCTACAATGAGCAGTTCTTC.

This clone was found once. The CDR3 protein is CASSRSGGENIQYF. The DNA for the CDR3 is TGTGCCAGCAGCCGTAGCGGGGGGGAAAACATTCAGTACTTC. This chain uses TRBV27 with TRBJ2-4; TRBD2 aligns across 11 bases. This CDR3 has 14 residues. V lost 6 bases and J lost 5; bases outside the gene matches: 3. The germline V gene encodes CDR1 MNHEY and CDR2 SMNVEV (reference sequence).

The rearrangement uses TRBV19 and TRBJ2-3; either TRBD1 or TRBD2 may supply D (5 bases each). Trimming took off 5 bases at V and 0 bases at J, with 18 bases between the two ends. In germline, CDR1 is LNHDA, CDR2 SQIVND (reference sequence). The CDR3 is 17 amino acids. CDR3 residues: CASSGPGTWGSTDTQYF. Written as DNA, the CDR3 is TGTGCCAGTAGTGGGCCCGGGACCTGGGGTAGCACAGATACGCAGTATTTT. Full variable domain (outside the CDR3, taken from reference TRBV19 and TRBJ2-3): DGGITQSPKYLFRKEGQNVTLSCEQNLNHDAMYWYRQDPGQGLRLIYYSQIVNDFQKGDIAEGYSVSREKKESFPLTVTSAQKNPTAFYLCASSGPGTWGSTDTQYFGPGTRLTVL.

This rearrangement joins TRBV5-1 to TRBJ2-1, with D perhaps matching TRBD1 or TRBD2 (6 bases each). Trimming cost V 4 bases and J 9 bases, with 17 bases left between them. This CDR3 has 14 residues. CDR1 and CDR2 (germline): SGHRS, YFSETQ. The DNA of the CDR3 is TGCGCCAGCAGCGCCCTGCTAGGGGGAGGTGAGCAGTTCTTC. This codes for CASSALLGGGEQFF.

The J gene is TRBJ1-6, the V gene TRBV25-1; D is unresolved. This CDR3 contains 12 residues. With 3 bases removed from V and 10 bases from J, the gap between germline ends came to 7 bases. The germline gives CDR1 MGHDK, CDR2 SYGVNS. CDR3 sequence (DNA): TGTGCCAGCAGTGACACACAATCACCCCTCCACTTT. Protein product: CASSDTQSPLHF. The variable domain in full, completed from reference TRBV25-1 and TRBJ1-6, reads EADIYQTPRYLVIGTGKKITLECSQTMGHDKMYWYQQDPGMELHLIHYSYGVNSTEKGDLSSESTVSRIRTEHFPLTLESARPSHTSQYLCASSDTQSPLHFGNGTRLTVT.

The genes are TRBV10-1 and TRBJ2-3; 11 bases match TRBD2. Germline loops: CDR1 WNHNN, CDR2 SYGVQD (reference sequence). The V gene end was trimmed by 5 bases and the J gene end by 4 bases; junction bases not matched to a gene: 8. The CDR3 loop spans 16 amino acids. CDR3 loop: CASSLTSGSGADTQYF. The CDR3 coding sequence is TGCGCCAGCAGTCTCACTAGCGGGAGTGGGGCAGATACGCAGTATTTT.

The rearrangement joins TRBV19 to TRBJ2-6; D unclear. The CDR3 is 15 residues long. Trimming shortened V by 5 bases and J by 1 base, and 9 bases separated the two germline ends. From germline, CDR1 is LNHDA and CDR2 SQIVND (reference sequence). CDR3 bases: TGTGCCAGTAGTCCTGGGGTTTCTGGGGCCAACGTCCTGACTTTC. The encoded protein is CASSPGVSGANVLTF. Variable domain in full (rest from reference TRBV19 and TRBJ2-6): DGGITQSPKYLFRKEGQNVTLSCEQNLNHDAMYWYRQDPGQGLRLIYYSQIVNDFQKGDIAEGYSVSREKKESFPLTVTSAQKNPTAFYLCASSPGVSGANVLTFGAGSRLTVL.

V is TRBV5-1 and J is TRBJ2-1; D could derive from TRBD1 or TRBD2 (6 bases each). Germline lookup yields CDR1 SGHRS and CDR2 YFSETQ. The CDR3 loop spans 15 amino acids. Trimming removed 6 bases at V and 1 base at J, with 14 bases between. The CDR3 region has the DNA TGCGCCAGCACCTCAGAGGGGGGTTCCTACAATGAGCAGTTCTTC. It is translated as CASTSEGGSYNEQFF.

J is TRBJ1-5 and V is TRBV18; 10 nucleotides align to TRBD1. Losses at the gene ends were 1 base for V and 6 bases for J; bases not matched to a gene: 0. CDR3 length equals 14 residues. Per germline, CDR1 KGHSH and CDR2 LQKENI. The CDR3 protein is CASSPRQGAQPQHF. The DNA of the CDR3 is TGTGCCAGCTCACCACGACAGGGGGCTCAGCCCCAGCATTTT. Looking up the rest from reference TRBV18 and TRBJ1-5 gives the full variable domain: NAGVMQNPRHLVRRRGQEARLRCSPMKGHSHVYWYRQLPEEGLKFMVYLQKENIIDESGMPKERFSAEFPKEGPSILRIQQVVRGDSAAYFCASSPRQGAQPQHFGDGTRLSIL.

The chain has TRBV5-1 and TRBJ2-5, with a possible D match to TRBD2 (5 bases). With the DNA end fitting TRBJ2-7 better, the J assignment may be wrong. CDR1 and CDR2 (germline): SGHRS, YFSETQ. The CDR3 is 13 residues long. CDR3 in amino acids: CASSSLLEDEQYF. The DNA for the CDR3 is TGCGCCAGCAGCTCCCTCCTGGAGGACGAGCAGTACTTC.

The chain carries TRBV7-2 and TRBJ1-2; 8 bases are shared with TRBD1. In germline, CDR1 is SGHTA, CDR2 FQGNSA. This CDR3 has 14 residues. The V and J ends lost 0 bases and 6 bases, in that order; junction bases with no gene match: 3. The CDR3: CASSLAGQGDGYTF. The CDR3 nucleotides read TGTGCCAGCAGCTTAGCCGGACAGGGAGATGGCTACACCTTC.

The chain is built from TRBV29-1 and TRBJ2-2, with D possibly matching TRBD2 (5 bases). V shed 7 bases and J shed 4 bases, with 10 bases lying between them. CDR1 and CDR2 (germline): SQVTM, ANQGSEA. This CDR3 contains 12 residues. In DNA form, the CDR3 reads TGCAGCGCCGCGGGTTCCACCGGGGAGCTGTTTTTT. Protein sequence: CSAAGSTGELFF.

The chain carries TRBV25-1 and TRBJ1-6; D uncertain. V lost 6 bases and J 9 bases, leaving 9 bases between the germline ends. The CDR3 has 12 amino acids. Germline V gives CDR1 MGHDK, CDR2 SYGVNS. The CDR3 coding sequence is TGTGCCAGCAGGGGAGCAGGTTCACCCCTCCACTTT. Translation: CASRGAGSPLHF.

The V gene is TRBV11-2, the J gene TRBJ2-5, with TRBD1 matching 10 bases. The ends lost 8 bases at V and 5 bases at J; junction bases unmatched: 11. The CDR3 extends over 15 amino acids. Germline CDR1 SGHAT, CDR2 FQNNGV. The CDR3 sequence is CASEDRGNSWETQYF. The DNA of the CDR3 is TGTGCCAGCGAGGACAGGGGGAACTCCTGGGAGACCCAGTACTTC.

V gene TRBV28 combines with J gene TRBJ2-5; no clear D gene. Per germline, CDR1 MDHEN and CDR2 SYDVKM. Trimming took off 10 bases at V and 4 bases at J, with 16 bases between the two ends. This CDR3 has 13 residues. The CDR3 here is CATLTSGSETQYF. In nucleotides, the CDR3 is TGTGCCACCCTAACATCCGGGTCAGAGACCCAGTACTTC.

The chain links TRBV11-2 to TRBJ2-2; 12 nucleotides agree with TRBD2. The germline V gene has CDR1 SGHAT and CDR2 FQNNGV. The CDR3 is 16 residues long. V trimming: 3 bases; J trimming: 1 base; junction bases outside the gene matches: 0. The CDR3 spells CASSLTSGRNTGELFF. The CDR3 nucleotides read TGTGCCAGCAGCTTGACTAGCGGGAGGAACACCGGGGAGCTGTTTTTT.

The chain combines TRBV9 with TRBJ2-7; tentative D call: TRBD1 (6 bases). This CDR3 region has 14 residues. With 0 bases removed from V and 4 bases from J, the gap between germline ends came to 11 bases. Germline V CDR1 and CDR2: SGDLS, YYNGEE. CDR3 DNA sequence: TGTGCCAGCAGCGTAGATGCAGGGGAATACGAGCAGTACTTC. Its protein is CASSVDAGEYEQYF.

V gene TRBV6-5 combines with J gene TRBJ2-6, with D uncertain. V was shortened by 6 bases and J by 2 bases, with 8 bases between the two germline ends. CDR1 and CDR2 (germline): MNHEY, SVGAGI. The length of the CDR3 is 14 residues. The CDR3 here is CASRQIAGANVLTF. In DNA form, the CDR3 reads TGTGCCAGCAGGCAGATAGCTGGGGCCAACGTCCTGACTTTC.

The chain is built from TRBV7-2 and TRBJ2-7, with TRBD1 identical over 8 bases. Unmatched junction bases numbered 7, after V lost 5 bases and J lost 4 bases. Per germline, CDR1 SGHTA and CDR2 FQGNSA. This CDR3 is 14 amino acids long. CDR3 bases: TGTGCCAGCAGCCCAGGACAGGGTCCTTACGAGCAGTACTTC. Translation gives CASSPGQGPYEQYF.

This chain joins TRBV6-5 and TRBJ1-2; D possibly corresponds to TRBD1 (5 bases). The CDR3 runs 12 residues. V dropped 6 bases and J dropped 6 bases, with 11 bases sitting between them. The germline gives CDR1 MNHEY, CDR2 SVGAGI. The CDR3 bases are TGTGCCAGCAGGGGAGGGGCTCATGGCTACACCTTC. Translating it yields CASRGGAHGYTF.

This chain connects TRBV30 to TRBJ2-1; 9 bases agree with TRBD2. Germline CDR1 GTSNPN, CDR2 SVGIG (reference sequence). The CDR3 has 13 residues. V lost 3 bases and J lost 4; bases outside the gene matches: 1. The CDR3, as DNA: TGTGCCTGGAGGCGGGAGGGGTACAATGAGCAGTTCTTC. Translation: CAWRREGYNEQFF.

The rearrangement links TRBV6-5 to TRBJ2-7, with TRBD2 matching 8 bases. V was clipped by 6 bases and J by 2 bases; unmatched bases: 3. The CDR3 sequence is 13 residues long. CDR1 MNHEY and CDR2 SVGAGI come from the germline V gene. The CDR3 protein is CASRLGRAYEQYF. The CDR3 DNA reads as TGTGCCAGCAGGCTCGGGAGGGCCTACGAGCAGTACTTC.